This TCR beta chain was identified in a study of cytomegalovirus exposure and HLA in healthy donors. Study-wide results and limits: It was in a later analysis that TCR association rates were seen to vary by HLA locus, highest for DRB1 and lowest for HLA-C.

As concerns this clone: Antigen specificity is unknown.

Researchers ran the PCR with 60 Vbeta and 13 Jbeta primers. TCRdb's table, derived via immunoSEQ multiplex PCR, lists solely in-frame clones and lacks some. The repertoire has 130,000 or so clones, 70% to 75% of them found once; the top ten carry 7.3%. V was trimmed by 9 bases and J by 0 bases, leaving 6 bases between them. CDR3 length: 13 amino acids. Germline CDR1 is SGHAT and CDR2 is FQNNGV. The sequence was collected from a male donor in good health and CMV-seronegative. Sequencing was carried out using PBMCs. The genes are TRBV11-2 and TRBJ1-6, with D hard to call. CDR3 loop: CASGSSYNSPLHF. The CDR3 DNA follows: TGTGCCAGTGGCAGCTCCTATAATTCACCCCTCCACTTT.